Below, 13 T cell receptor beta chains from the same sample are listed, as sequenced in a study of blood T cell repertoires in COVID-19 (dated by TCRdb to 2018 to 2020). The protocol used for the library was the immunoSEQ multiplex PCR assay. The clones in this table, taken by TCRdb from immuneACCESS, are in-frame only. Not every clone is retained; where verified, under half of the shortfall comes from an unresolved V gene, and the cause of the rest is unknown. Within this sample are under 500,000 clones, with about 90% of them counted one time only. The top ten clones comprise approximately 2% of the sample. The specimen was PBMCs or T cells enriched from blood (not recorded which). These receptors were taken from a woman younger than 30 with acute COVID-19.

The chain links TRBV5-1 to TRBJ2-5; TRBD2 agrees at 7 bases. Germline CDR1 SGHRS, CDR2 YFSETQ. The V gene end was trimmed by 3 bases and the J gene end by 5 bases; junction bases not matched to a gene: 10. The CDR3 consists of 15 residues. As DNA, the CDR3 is TGCGCCAGCAGCTGGAGGTCTGGGGAGGGGGAGACCCAGTACTTC. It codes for CASSWRSGEGETQYF.

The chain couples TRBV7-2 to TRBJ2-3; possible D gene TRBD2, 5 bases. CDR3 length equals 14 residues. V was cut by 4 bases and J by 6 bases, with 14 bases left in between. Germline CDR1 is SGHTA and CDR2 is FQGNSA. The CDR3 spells CASSSELGRDTQYF. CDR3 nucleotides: TGTGCCAGCAGCTCAGAACTAGGAAGGGATACGCAGTATTTT.

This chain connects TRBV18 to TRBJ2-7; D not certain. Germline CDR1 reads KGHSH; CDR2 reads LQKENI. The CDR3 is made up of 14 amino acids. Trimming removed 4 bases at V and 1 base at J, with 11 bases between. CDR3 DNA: TGTGCCAGCTCACAGGCAGCGACGTCCTACGAGCAGTACTTC. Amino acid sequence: CASSQAATSYEQYF.

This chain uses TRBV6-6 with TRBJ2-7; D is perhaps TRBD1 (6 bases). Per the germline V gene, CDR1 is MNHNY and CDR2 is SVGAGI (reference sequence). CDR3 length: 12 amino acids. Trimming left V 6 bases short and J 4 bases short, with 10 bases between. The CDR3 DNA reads TGTGCCAGCAGCGGACAGTCATACGAGCAGTACTTC. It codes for CASSGQSYEQYF.

CDR3 DNA: TGTGCCAGTTGTGAGACAGGGGGTTATCATTCACCCCTCCACTTT. It specifies CASCETGGYHSPLHF. The V and J genes are TRBV19 and TRBJ1-6; 9 positions match TRBD1. Trimming cost V 8 bases and J 8 bases; bases outside gene matches: 10. The CDR3 is 15 residues long. CDR1 is LNHDA, CDR2 SQIVND, per germline (reference sequence).

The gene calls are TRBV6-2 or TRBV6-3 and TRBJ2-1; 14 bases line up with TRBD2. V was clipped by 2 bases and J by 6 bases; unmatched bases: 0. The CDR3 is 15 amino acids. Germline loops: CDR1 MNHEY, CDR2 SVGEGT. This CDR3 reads CASSYGTSGSNEQFF. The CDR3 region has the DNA TGTGCCAGCAGTTACGGGACTAGCGGGAGCAATGAGCAGTTCTTC.

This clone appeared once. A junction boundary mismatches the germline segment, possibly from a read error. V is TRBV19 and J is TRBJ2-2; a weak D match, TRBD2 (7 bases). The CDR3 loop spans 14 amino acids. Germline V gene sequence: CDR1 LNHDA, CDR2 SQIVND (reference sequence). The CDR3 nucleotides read TGTGCCACCCGACTAGCTGGGGACACCAGGGAGCTGTTTTTT. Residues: CATRLAGDTRELFF. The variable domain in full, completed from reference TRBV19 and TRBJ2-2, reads DGGITQSPKYLFRKEGQNVTLSCEQNLNHDAMYWYRQDPGQGLRLIYYSQIVNDFQKGDIAEGYSVSREKKESFPLTVTSAQKNPTAFYLCATRLAGDTRELFFGEGSRLTVL.

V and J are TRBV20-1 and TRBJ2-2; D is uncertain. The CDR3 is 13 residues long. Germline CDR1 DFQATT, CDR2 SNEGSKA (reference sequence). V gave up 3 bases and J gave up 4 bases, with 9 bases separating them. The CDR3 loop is CSASPAATGELFF. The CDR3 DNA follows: TGCAGTGCTAGTCCCGCGGCCACCGGGGAGCTGTTTTTT.

CDR3 region: CASSLGQDESPLHF. DNA of the CDR3: TGCGCCAGCAGCTTGGGACAGGACGAATCACCCCTCCACTTT. This rearrangement joins TRBV5-1 to TRBJ1-6; tentatively, D is TRBD1 (6 bases). The CDR3 length is 14 residues. Germline CDR1 SGHRS, CDR2 YFSETQ. Trimming left V 0 bases short and J 10 bases short, with 11 bases between. The full variable domain, its missing parts supplied by reference TRBV5-1 and TRBJ1-6, is KAGVTQTPRYLIKTRGQQVTLSCSPISGHRSVSWYQQTPGQGLQFLFEYFSETQRNKGNFPGRFSGRQFSNSRSEMNVSTLELGDSALYLCASSLGQDESPLHFGNGTRLTVT.

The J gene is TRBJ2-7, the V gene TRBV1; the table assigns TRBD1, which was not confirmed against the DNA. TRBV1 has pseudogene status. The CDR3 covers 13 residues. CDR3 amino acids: CTSSFAGMYEQYF. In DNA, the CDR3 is TGCACCAGCAGCTTCGCAGGGATGTACGAGCAGTACTTC.

CDR3 DNA: TGCAGTGCTAGTAAATCCAGGGACTATGGCTACACCTTC. This sequence encodes CSASKSRDYGYTF. The V call is TRBV20-1, the J call TRBJ1-2; perhaps TRBD1 as D (5 bases). The CDR3 loop spans 13 amino acids. Deletions cut 3 bases from V and 3 bases from J, with 11 bases between. Germline V gene sequence: CDR1 DFQATT, CDR2 SNEGSKA (reference sequence).

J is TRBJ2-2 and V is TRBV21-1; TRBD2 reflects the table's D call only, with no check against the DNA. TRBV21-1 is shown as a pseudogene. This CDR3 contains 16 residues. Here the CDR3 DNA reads TGTGCCAGCAGCACCAGACTAGAGGTAAACACCGGGGAGCTGTTTTTT. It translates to CASSTRLEVNTGELFF.

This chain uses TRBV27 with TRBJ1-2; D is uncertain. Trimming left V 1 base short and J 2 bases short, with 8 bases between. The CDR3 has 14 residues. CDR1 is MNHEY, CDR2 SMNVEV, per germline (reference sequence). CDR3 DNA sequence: TGTGCCAGCAGTTTATTACCCAGGAACTATGGCTACACCTTC. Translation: CASSLLPRNYGYTF.